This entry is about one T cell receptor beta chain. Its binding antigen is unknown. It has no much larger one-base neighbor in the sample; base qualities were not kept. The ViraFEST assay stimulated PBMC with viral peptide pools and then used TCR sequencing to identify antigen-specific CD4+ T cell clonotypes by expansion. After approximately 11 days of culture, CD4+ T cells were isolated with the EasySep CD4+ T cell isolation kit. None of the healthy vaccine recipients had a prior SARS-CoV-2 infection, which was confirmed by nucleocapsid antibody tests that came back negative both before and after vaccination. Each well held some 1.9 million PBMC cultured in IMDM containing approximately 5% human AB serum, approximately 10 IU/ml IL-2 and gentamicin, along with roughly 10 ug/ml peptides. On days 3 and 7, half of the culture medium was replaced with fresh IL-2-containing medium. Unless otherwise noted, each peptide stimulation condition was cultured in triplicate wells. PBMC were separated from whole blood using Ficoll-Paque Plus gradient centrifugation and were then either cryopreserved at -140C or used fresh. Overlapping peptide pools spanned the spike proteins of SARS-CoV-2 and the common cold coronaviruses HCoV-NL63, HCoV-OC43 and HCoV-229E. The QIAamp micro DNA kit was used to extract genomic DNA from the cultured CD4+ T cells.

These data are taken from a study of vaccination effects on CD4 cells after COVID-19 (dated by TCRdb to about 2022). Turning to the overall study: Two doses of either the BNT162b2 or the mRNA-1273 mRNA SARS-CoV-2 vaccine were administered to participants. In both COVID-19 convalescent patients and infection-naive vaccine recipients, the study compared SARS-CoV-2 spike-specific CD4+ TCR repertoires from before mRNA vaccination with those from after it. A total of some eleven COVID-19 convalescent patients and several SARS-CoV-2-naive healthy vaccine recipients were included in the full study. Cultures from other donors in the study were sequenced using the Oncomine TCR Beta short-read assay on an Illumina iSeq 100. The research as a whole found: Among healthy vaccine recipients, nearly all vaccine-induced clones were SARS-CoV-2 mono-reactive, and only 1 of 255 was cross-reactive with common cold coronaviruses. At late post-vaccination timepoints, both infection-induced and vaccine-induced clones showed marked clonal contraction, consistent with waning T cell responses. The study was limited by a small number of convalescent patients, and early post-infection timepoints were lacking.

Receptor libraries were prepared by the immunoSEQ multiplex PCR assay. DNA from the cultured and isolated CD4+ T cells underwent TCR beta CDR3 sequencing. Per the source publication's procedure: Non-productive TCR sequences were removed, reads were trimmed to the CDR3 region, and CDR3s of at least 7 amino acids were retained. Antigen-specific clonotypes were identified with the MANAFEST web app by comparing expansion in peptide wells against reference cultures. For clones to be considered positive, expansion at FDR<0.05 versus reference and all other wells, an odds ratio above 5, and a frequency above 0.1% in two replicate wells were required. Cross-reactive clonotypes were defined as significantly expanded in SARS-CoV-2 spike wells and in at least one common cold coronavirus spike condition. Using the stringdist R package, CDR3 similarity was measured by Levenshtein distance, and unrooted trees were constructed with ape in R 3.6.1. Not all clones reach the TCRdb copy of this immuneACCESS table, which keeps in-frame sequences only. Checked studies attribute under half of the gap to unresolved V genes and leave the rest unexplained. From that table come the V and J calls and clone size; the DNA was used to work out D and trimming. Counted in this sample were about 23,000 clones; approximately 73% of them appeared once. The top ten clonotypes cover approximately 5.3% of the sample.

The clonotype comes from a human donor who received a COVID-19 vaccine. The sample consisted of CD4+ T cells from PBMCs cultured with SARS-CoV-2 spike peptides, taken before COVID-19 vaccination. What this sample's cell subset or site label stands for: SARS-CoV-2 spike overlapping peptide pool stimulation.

The nucleotides are TGCGCCAGCAGCCAAGAGTCCCAGTACAATGAGCAGTTCTTC. Its coded protein is CASSQESQYNEQFF. This receptor chain uses TRBV4-1 and TRBJ2-1; the D segment cannot be called with confidence. V was cut back by 0 bases and J by 4 bases, leaving a gap of 7 bases between them. The CDR3 contains 14 residues, cysteine and phenylalanine counted. Of all the DNA, just the CDR3 is kept, 42 bases in frame from base 1. The CDR1 and CDR2 encoded by the germline V gene are MGHRA and YSYEKL.